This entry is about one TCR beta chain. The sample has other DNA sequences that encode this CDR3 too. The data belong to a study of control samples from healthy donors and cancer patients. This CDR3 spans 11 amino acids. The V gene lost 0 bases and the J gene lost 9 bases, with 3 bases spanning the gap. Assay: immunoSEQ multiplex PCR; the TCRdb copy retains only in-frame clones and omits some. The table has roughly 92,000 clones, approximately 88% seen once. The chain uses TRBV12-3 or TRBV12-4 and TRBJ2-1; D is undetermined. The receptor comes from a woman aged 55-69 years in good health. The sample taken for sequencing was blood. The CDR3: CASSLAGEQFF. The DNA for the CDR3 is TGTGCCAGCAGTTTAGCGGGTGAGCAGTTCTTC.